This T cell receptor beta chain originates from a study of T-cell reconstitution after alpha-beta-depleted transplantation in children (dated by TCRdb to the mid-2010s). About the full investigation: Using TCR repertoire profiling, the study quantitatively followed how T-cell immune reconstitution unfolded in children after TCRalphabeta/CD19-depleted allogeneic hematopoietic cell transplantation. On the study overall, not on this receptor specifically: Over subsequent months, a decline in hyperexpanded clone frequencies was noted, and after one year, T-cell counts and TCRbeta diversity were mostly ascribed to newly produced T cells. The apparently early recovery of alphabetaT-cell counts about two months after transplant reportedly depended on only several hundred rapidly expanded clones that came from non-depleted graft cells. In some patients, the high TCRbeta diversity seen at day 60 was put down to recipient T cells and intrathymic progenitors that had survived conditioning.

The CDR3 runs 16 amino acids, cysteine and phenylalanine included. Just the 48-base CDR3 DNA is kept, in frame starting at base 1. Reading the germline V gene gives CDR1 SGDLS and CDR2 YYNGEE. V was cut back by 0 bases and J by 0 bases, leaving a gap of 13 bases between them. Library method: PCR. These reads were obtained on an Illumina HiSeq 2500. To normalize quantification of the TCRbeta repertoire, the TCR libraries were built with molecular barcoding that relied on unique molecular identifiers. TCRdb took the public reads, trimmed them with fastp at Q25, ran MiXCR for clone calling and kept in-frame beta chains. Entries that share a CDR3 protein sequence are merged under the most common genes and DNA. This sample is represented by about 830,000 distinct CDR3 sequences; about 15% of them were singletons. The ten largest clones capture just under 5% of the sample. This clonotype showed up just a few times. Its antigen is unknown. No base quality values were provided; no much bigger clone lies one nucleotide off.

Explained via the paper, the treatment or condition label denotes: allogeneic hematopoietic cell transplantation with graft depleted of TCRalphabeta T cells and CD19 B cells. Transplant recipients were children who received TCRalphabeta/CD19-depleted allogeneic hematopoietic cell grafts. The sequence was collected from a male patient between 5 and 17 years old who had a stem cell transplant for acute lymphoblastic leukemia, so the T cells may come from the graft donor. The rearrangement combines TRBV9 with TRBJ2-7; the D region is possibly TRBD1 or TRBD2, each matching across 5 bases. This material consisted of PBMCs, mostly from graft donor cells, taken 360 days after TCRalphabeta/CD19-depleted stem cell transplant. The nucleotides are TGTGCCAGCAGCGTAGAGGGACGAGGGGACTCCTACGAGCAGTACTTC. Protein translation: CASSVEGRGDSYEQYF.